The clone carrying this TCR beta chain has at least ten counts. As yet, its antigen is unknown. This specimen comes from a study of T cells in Graves' hyperthyroidism and ophthalmopathy. The germline CDR1 and CDR2 sequences are SGDLS and YYNGEE. The CDR3 runs to 15 residues. V lost 4 bases and J 4 bases, leaving 17 bases between the germline ends. RNA transcripts yielded amplified TCR beta CDR3 regions. When the TCR CDR3 underwent first-round RT-PCR, the HTBI primer set was used. TCRdb passed the multiplex PCR reads through MiXCR, listing each CDR3 protein once. The sample consists of around 280,000 distinct CDR3 sequences, 10% to 15% of them appearing once. General study points: Most expanded thyroid clonotypes above 0.001 recurred in blood.

Patients aged 18 to 65 with hyperthyroidism were newly diagnosed, with duration under 2 months. Progressors' blood was drawn at hyperthyroidism diagnosis, before ophthalmopathy symptoms. PBMCs were derived from around 10 ml fresh peripheral blood. The gene calls are TRBV9 and TRBJ1-1; no clear D gene. Sequencing was carried out using blood. The clonotype was recovered from a woman aged 25 to 39 with Graves' hyperthyroidism that later progressed to Graves' ophthalmopathy. The CDR3 DNA is TGTGCCAGCAGCCTAGGAAACACCATGACCACTGAAGCTTTCTTT. The encoded protein is CASSLGNTMTTEAFF.